This T cell receptor beta chain was sequenced during a study of control samples from healthy donors and cancer patients. The V end lost 1 base, the J end lost 7 bases, and 11 bases lay between the germline ends. Germline V lookup: CDR1 SGHTA, CDR2 FQGTGA. This CDR3 is built from 14 residues. TCRdb's copy holds only in-frame clones and misses some; the assay was immunoSEQ multiplex PCR. Here the sample spans 100,000 or so clones, more than 85% being singletons. This chain joins TRBV7-3 and TRBJ2-1; possibly TRBD2 for D (5 bases). Input material: blood. This TCR derives from a man aged 25 to 40 in good health. CDR3 bases: TGTGCCAGCAGCTTAAGAGGGTTTGCAAATGAGCAGTTCTTC. This sequence encodes CASSLRGFANEQFF.